This passage covers 8 T cell receptor beta chains from one sample sequenced in a study of blood T cell repertoires in COVID-19. The assay was immunoSEQ multiplex PCR, and TCRdb's table has in-frame clones only and misses some. The sample lists around 250,000 clones, around 83% occurring once. The specimen sequenced was peripheral blood. These receptors came from a man aged 35 to 55 with active or convalescent COVID-19.

This chain uses TRBV9 with TRBJ1-6; no firm D call. Trimming shortened V by 4 bases and J by 7 bases, and 18 bases separated the two germline ends. The CDR3 is 16 residues long. The germline gives CDR1 SGDLS, CDR2 YYNGEE. The CDR3 DNA sequence: TGTGCCAGCAGCCTCACCTTGAGGCCGACGAATTCACCCCTCCACTTT. It encodes CASSLTLRPTNSPLHF.

This chain links TRBV19 with TRBJ1-6; TRBD1 matches at 9 bases. The CDR3 has 14 residues. Germline V gene lookup returns CDR1 LNHDA and CDR2 SQIVND (reference sequence). V lost 6 bases to trimming and J lost 9 bases; unmatched junction nucleotides: 6. CDR3 sequence (DNA): TGTGCCAGTAGGACAGGGGGTCCCGGTTCACCCCTCCACTTT. It specifies CASRTGGPGSPLHF.

This clone was observed once. The J gene is TRBJ2-5, the V gene TRBV30, with unresolved D. CDR3 size: 13 residues. Germline V gene lookup returns CDR1 GTSNPN and CDR2 SVGIG (reference sequence). Trimming left V 2 bases short and J 4 bases short, with 11 bases between. The CDR3 protein is CAWSKWARETQYF. In DNA, the CDR3 is TGTGCCTGGAGTAAGTGGGCGAGAGAGACCCAGTACTTC.

This chain joins TRBV9 and TRBJ2-2; D remains unclear. Germline V gives CDR1 SGDLS, CDR2 YYNGEE. The CDR3 is 16 residues long. V lost 0 bases to trimming and J lost 2 bases, with 11 bases between them. CDR3 DNA sequence: TGTGCCAGCAGCGTAGGGAGCGAAGTCAACACCGGGGAGCTGTTTTTT. Translation gives CASSVGSEVNTGELFF. Drawing the rest from reference TRBV9 and TRBJ2-2, the complete variable domain is DSGVTQTPKHLITATGQRVTLRCSPRSGDLSVYWYQQSLDQGLQFLIQYYNGEERAKGNILERFSAQQFPDLHSELNLSSLELGDSALYFCASSVGSEVNTGELFFGEGSRLTVL.

The V and J genes are TRBV5-1 and TRBJ2-3; D not resolved. V was pared by 0 bases and J by 5 bases, with 10 bases between. The CDR3 is 14 amino acids. Germline CDR1 reads SGHRS; CDR2 reads YFSETQ. The CDR3 loop is CASSLVQYRDTQYF. The CDR3 DNA follows: TGCGCCAGCAGCTTGGTACAGTATAGAGATACGCAGTATTTT.

V usage is TRBV18 and J usage is TRBJ2-5, with 7 bases aligning to TRBD1. CDR3 length: 13 residues. The germline V gene encodes CDR1 KGHSH and CDR2 LQKENI. V lost 4 bases and J lost 5; bases outside the gene matches: 4. The CDR3 sequence: CASSHGQDETQYF. In nucleotides, the CDR3 is TGTGCCAGCTCACACGGACAGGACGAGACCCAGTACTTC.

The CDR3 DNA sequence: TGTGCCAGCAGAGAGACAGGTCCCAACACTGAAGCTTTCTTT. Translated, it gives CASRETGPNTEAFF. The chain carries TRBV6-5 and TRBJ1-1; a possible D gene is TRBD1 (6 bases). The germline V and J ends were trimmed by 6 bases and 2 bases, with 13 bases remaining between them. The germline CDR1 and CDR2 sequences are MNHEY and SVGAGI. The CDR3 totals 14 residues.

The chain combines TRBV3-1 (or the pseudogene TRBV3-2) with TRBJ2-6, with D hard to call. Germline values: CDR1 LGHDT, CDR2 YNNKEL (reference sequence). This CDR3 region has 15 residues. Trimming stripped 4 bases from V and 4 bases from J, with 11 bases between. The CDR3 loop reads CASSLKTSGANVLTF. As DNA, the CDR3 is TGTGCCAGCAGCCTTAAAACATCGGGGGCCAACGTCCTGACTTTC.